One sample yielded the 22 T cell receptor beta chains listed below, sequenced in a study of technical replicates of blood from a few donors. Profiled with immunoSEQ multiplex PCR; TCRdb holds only in-frame clones, not every one. Altogether 65,000 to 75,000 clones are present, around 87% being singletons, with the ten largest covering around 5.1%. The sequenced material came from PBMCs. The receptors here all came from a human donor in good health. Some clones in this sample may be carry-over from other donors' samples.

The chain carries TRBV29-1 and TRBJ1-2, with a weak D call TRBD1 (5 bases). The germline V gene encodes CDR1 SQVTM and CDR2 ANQGSEA. V was trimmed by 3 bases and J by 4 bases, leaving 9 bases between them. The CDR3 has 12 residues. The CDR3 DNA reads as TGCAGCGTTGAGGGGGGGGTCTATGGCTACACCTTC. Residues: CSVEGGVYGYTF.

The chain joins TRBV5-6 to TRBJ1-4, with D unresolved. Trimming shortened V by 0 bases and J by 12 bases, and 18 bases separated the two germline ends. This CDR3 has 15 amino acids. CDR1 and CDR2 from the germline V gene are SGHDT and YYEEEE. The CDR3, as DNA: TGTGCCAGCAGCTTGGCGTCTTTAGGATCGGCGGAACTGTTTTTT. Residues: CASSLASLGSAELFF.

This clone was picked up a small number of times. This chain connects TRBV15 to TRBJ2-7; a weak D match, TRBD1 (5 bases). CDR3 length equals 13 residues. V gave up 7 bases and J gave up 4 bases, with 14 bases separating them. Germline V gene sequence: CDR1 LNHNV, CDR2 YYDKDF (reference sequence). The CDR3 loop is CATMSTTGYEQYF. As DNA, the CDR3 is TGTGCCACCATGTCCACCACAGGATACGAGCAGTACTTC.

The genes are TRBV27 and TRBJ2-7; 11 positions agree with TRBD2. The germline gives CDR1 MNHEY, CDR2 SMNVEV (reference sequence). This CDR3 region has 17 residues. The J segment lost 7 bases and the V segment lost 4 bases, leaving 15 bases of the junction unmatched. The CDR3 nucleotides read TGTGCCAGCAGTTCCTTAAGTCTAGCGGGAGGTTCAAGAGAGCAGTACTTC. Protein sequence: CASSSLSLAGGSREQYF.

The chain carries TRBV5-4 and TRBJ1-1, with D possibly being TRBD1 (6 bases). The CDR3 is 14 residues long. The V end lost 4 bases, the J end lost 3 bases, and 13 bases lay between the germline ends. Per the germline V gene, CDR1 is SGHNT and CDR2 is YYREEE (reference sequence). CDR3 bases: TGTGCCAGCAGCACAGGGCAGAGGTACACTGAAGCTTTCTTT. It encodes CASSTGQRYTEAFF.

The rearrangement uses TRBV7-3 and TRBJ2-3; 13 bases are a match to TRBD2. The V segment lost 4 bases and the J segment 4 bases; nucleotides outside the gene matches: 5. CDR1 is SGHTA, CDR2 FQGTGA, per germline. The CDR3 is made up of 16 amino acids. CDR3 amino acids: CASSSWTSGRPDTQYF. CDR3 in DNA: TGTGCCAGCAGCTCCTGGACTAGCGGGAGACCAGATACGCAGTATTTT.

This chain links TRBV10-3 with TRBJ1-1; D gene unclear. The ends were cut back, 10 bases at V and 3 bases at J, with 15 bases in the middle. The CDR3 sequence is 13 residues long. Germline CDR1 is ENHRY and CDR2 is SYGVKD. CDR3 DNA: TGTGCCACCAACCAGGCCGGGGACACTGAAGCTTTCTTT. Its protein product is CATNQAGDTEAFF.

The rearrangement links TRBV29-1 to TRBJ1-1; a weak D match, TRBD1 (5 bases). The V end was cut by 2 bases, the J end by 7 bases, with 14 bases between. Germline CDR1 reads SQVTM; CDR2 reads ANQGSEA. This CDR3 is 13 amino acids long. The CDR3 is CSVELGARGEAFF. DNA of the CDR3: TGCAGCGTTGAATTAGGGGCGCGAGGTGAAGCTTTCTTT.

This chain connects TRBV6-6 to TRBJ2-7; TRBD2 matches at 8 bases. The J segment lost 4 bases and the V segment lost 4 bases, leaving 9 bases of the junction unmatched. Looked up from germline, CDR1 is MNHNY and CDR2 is SVGAGI (reference sequence). This CDR3 is 15 amino acids long. Here the CDR3 reads CASSSSGGRQYEQYF. DNA of the CDR3: TGTGCCAGCAGTTCATCGGGAGGGCGGCAGTACGAGCAGTACTTC.

The V gene is TRBV6-4, the J gene TRBJ2-6, with D uncertain. The CDR3 runs 14 residues. Germline V gene sequence: CDR1 MRHNA, CDR2 SNTAGT. Trimming left V 4 bases short and J 0 bases short, with 4 bases between. The CDR3 DNA is TGTGCCAGCAGTGTAAACTCTGGGGCCAACGTCCTGACTTTC. Its translation is CASSVNSGANVLTF.

V and J are TRBV5-6 and TRBJ1-2, with D tentatively TRBD1 (6 bases). The CDR3 length is 16 residues. Trimming removed 0 bases at V and 8 bases at J, with 20 bases between. Germline CDR1 SGHDT, CDR2 YYEEEE. The CDR3 loop is CASSLVGVGTGRGYTF. The CDR3 DNA is TGTGCCAGCAGCTTGGTTGGTGTCGGCACAGGGCGGGGCTACACCTTC. Supplemented by reference TRBV5-6 and TRBJ1-2, the full variable domain reads DAGVTQSPTHLIKTRGQQVTLRCSPKSGHDTVSWYQQALGQGPQFIFQYYEEEERQRGNFPDRFSGHQFPNYSSELNVNALLLGDSALYLCASSLVGVGTGRGYTFGSGTRLTVV.

This chain joins TRBV4-3 and TRBJ2-2, with TRBD1 as a possible D gene (5 bases). Germline V lookup: CDR1 LGHNA, CDR2 YSLEER. The CDR3 has 14 residues. V was trimmed by 4 bases and J by 5 bases, leaving 11 bases between them. In DNA, the CDR3 is TGCGCCAGCAGCCCTAGGCAGGGTACCGGGGAGCTGTTTTTT. Translating it yields CASSPRQGTGELFF.

J is TRBJ2-7 and V is TRBV5-1; TRBD2 is a possible D gene (6 bases). V lost 1 base, J lost 4 bases, and 15 bases lay in between. The CDR3 is made up of 15 amino acids. Germline loops: CDR1 SGHRS, CDR2 YFSETQ. The CDR3 protein is CASSLLAGSTYEQYF. In nucleotides, the CDR3 is TGCGCCAGCAGCTTGCTTGCGGGATCGACGTACGAGCAGTACTTC. The variable domain in full, with the rest retrieved from reference TRBV5-1 and TRBJ2-7, is KAGVTQTPRYLIKTRGQQVTLSCSPISGHRSVSWYQQTPGQGLQFLFEYFSETQRNKGNFPGRFSGRQFSNSRSEMNVSTLELGDSALYLCASSLLAGSTYEQYFGPGTRLTVT.

The chain uses TRBV10-3 and TRBJ2-1; the D is unclear. The CDR3 consists of 16 residues. The germline CDR1 and CDR2 sequences are ENHRY and SYGVKD. Trimming took off 0 bases at V and 0 bases at J, with 9 bases between the two ends. The CDR3 DNA sequence: TGTGCCATCAGTGAGTCGGGCAAGAGCTCCTACAATGAGCAGTTCTTC. This codes for CAISESGKSSYNEQFF.

This rearrangement joins TRBV4-3 to TRBJ1-2, with a weak D call TRBD1 (6 bases). CDR3 length equals 17 residues. V dropped 0 bases and J dropped 2 bases, with 16 bases sitting between them. CDR1 LGHNA and CDR2 YSLEER come from the germline V gene. The CDR3 region has the DNA TGCGCCAGCAGCCAAGATGGGCTAGGCAGGGGCAACTATGGCTACACCTTC. Protein: CASSQDGLGRGNYGYTF.

The chain couples TRBV7-9 to TRBJ2-1; 9 nucleotides match TRBD2. This CDR3 is 16 amino acids long. V shed 5 bases, J shed 7 bases, and the junction held 12 bases outside the gene matches. Germline V gives CDR1 SEHNR, CDR2 FQNEAQ (reference sequence). CDR3 DNA sequence: TGTGCCAGCAGCGACATCCGCGGGAGGGCCCGGAATGAGCAGTTCTTC. This codes for CASSDIRGRARNEQFF.

This chain connects TRBV27 to TRBJ2-1; D is possibly TRBD1 (6 bases). The CDR3 consists of 13 residues. The germline gives CDR1 MNHEY, CDR2 SMNVEV (reference sequence). The V end lost 7 bases, the J end lost 7 bases, and 14 bases lay between the germline ends. As DNA, the CDR3 is TGTGCCAGCAAATTTTGGGGGCAAAATGAGCAGTTCTTC. Translating gives CASKFWGQNEQFF.

The chain is built from TRBV7-9 and TRBJ2-1; maybe TRBD2 (5 bases). V was clipped by 5 bases and J by 12 bases, with 20 bases between them. Per the germline V gene, CDR1 is SEHNR and CDR2 is FQNEAQ (reference sequence). CDR3 length equals 14 residues. CDR3 in amino acids: CASSPREGREGQFF. The CDR3 DNA sequence: TGTGCCAGCAGCCCCCGAGAGGGCCGCGAAGGGCAGTTCTTC.

The gene calls are TRBV14 and TRBJ2-3; TRBD2 agrees at 14 bases. The V gene end was trimmed by 5 bases and the J gene end by 0 bases; junction bases not matched to a gene: 7. CDR3 length equals 18 residues. CDR1 and CDR2 (germline): SGHDN, FVKESK. The CDR3 region has the DNA TGTGCCAGCAGCAATCCGGGACTAGCGGGGGCTAGCACAGATACGCAGTATTTT. It encodes CASSNPGLAGASTDTQYF.

The chain links TRBV19 to TRBJ2-4; the match to TRBD1 covers 7 bases. The CDR3 contains 13 residues. V lost 3 bases to trimming and J lost 5 bases; unmatched junction nucleotides: 1. Germline assignment: CDR1 LNHDA and CDR2 SQIVND (reference sequence). The CDR3 coding sequence is TGTGCCAGTAGTATGGGGACAGAAAACATTCAGTACTTC. It codes for CASSMGTENIQYF. The complete variable domain, with remaining parts taken from reference TRBV19 and TRBJ2-4, reads DGGITQSPKYLFRKEGQNVTLSCEQNLNHDAMYWYRQDPGQGLRLIYYSQIVNDFQKGDIAEGYSVSREKKESFPLTVTSAQKNPTAFYLCASSMGTENIQYFGAGTRLSVL.

The gene calls are TRBV9 and TRBJ2-1, with 9 bases that match TRBD1. From germline, CDR1 is SGDLS and CDR2 YYNGEE. This CDR3 is built from 15 residues. J gave up 4 bases and V 1 base, and 3 bases lay outside the gene matches. DNA of the CDR3: TGTGCCAGCAGCGTAAGGGACAGGGAGTACAATGAGCAGTTCTTC. Its translation is CASSVRDREYNEQFF.

The chain couples TRBV2 to TRBJ2-5, with D maybe TRBD2 (5 bases). Trimming removed 4 bases from V and 0 bases from J, with 6 bases in between. The CDR3 consists of 13 residues. Germline-derived CDR1 and CDR2 are SNHLY and FYNNEI. This CDR3 is CASSGGYQETQYF. The CDR3 DNA sequence: TGTGCCAGCAGTGGCGGGTACCAAGAGACCCAGTACTTC.